This T cell receptor beta chain stems from a study of blood T cell repertoires in COVID-19. Looking at the study overall: Material from acute and convalescent COVID-19 was sourced from the United States, Italy and Spain. PBMCs, B-cell-depleted T cells, or T cells provided the cDNA or gDNA that made up the material.

To note about this clone: Other DNA sequences within the sample encode an identical CDR3.

The CDR3 loop spans 14 amino acids. Per germline, CDR1 MDHEN and CDR2 SYDVKM. Trimming took 3 bases from V and 6 from J; bases not matched to a gene: 2. TCRdb keeps only in-frame clones here, not all; method: immunoSEQ multiplex PCR. Here the sample spans around 280,000 clones, nearly 90% being singletons. Categorization into cohorts depended on clinical history that participants reported. This chain connects TRBV28 to TRBJ2-2; 9 bases align to TRBD1. The sequence came from a young woman with acute COVID-19. Material for sequencing was PBMCs or T cells enriched from blood (not recorded which). This CDR3 is CASSLTGGPGELFF. Written as DNA, the CDR3 is TGTGCCAGCAGTTTGACAGGGGGGCCCGGGGAGCTGTTTTTT.